These 9 T cell receptor beta chains originate from one sample sequenced in a study of shared clonotypes between healthy human individuals (dated by TCRdb to about 2020). The library came from the immunoSEQ multiplex PCR assay. TCRdb took this table from immuneACCESS and kept in-frame rearrangements with V and J called. Such tables lack part of the clones; where checked against another copy, unresolved V genes explain under half of the gap, and the rest is unexplained. This sample holds fewer than 2.5 million clones; roughly 93% were observed only once. The ten biggest clones cover 0.36% of the sample. The source material was naive CD4+ T cells from PBMCs. Reading the label with the study, this specimen's cell subset or site is: CD45RA+ positively selected. Receptors originate from a man aged 18 to 29 in good health. Some clones in this sample may be carry-over from other donors' samples.

The chain recombines TRBV19 with TRBJ2-1; TRBD2 matches at 12 bases. The CDR3 consists of 17 residues. Germline V gene data show CDR1 as LNHDA and CDR2 as SQIVND (reference sequence). The V segment lost 5 bases and the J segment 6 bases; nucleotides outside the gene matches: 11. The CDR3: CASSETWTSGIINEQFF. The DNA for the CDR3 is TGTGCCAGTAGTGAGACTTGGACTAGCGGGATTATCAATGAGCAGTTCTTC.

V is TRBV7-3 and J is TRBJ2-2; unclear D gene. Per germline, CDR1 SGHTA and CDR2 FQGTGA. This CDR3 spans 14 amino acids. Trimming took 5 bases from V and 6 from J, leaving 13 bases between them. The CDR3 DNA follows: TGTGCCAGCAGCCTAGGCATGGGGTCCGGGGAGCTGTTTTTT. Protein sequence: CASSLGMGSGELFF.

This clone was picked up one time. Other DNA sequences within the sample encode an identical CDR3. CDR3 bases: TGTGCCAGCAGCGTAGCAGGACACAACTACGAGCAGTACTTC. Its protein is CASSVAGHNYEQYF. The chain has TRBV9 and TRBJ2-7; D might be TRBD1 (5 bases). Germline V gives CDR1 SGDLS, CDR2 YYNGEE. The CDR3 sequence is 14 residues long. Trimming left V 0 bases short and J 3 bases short, with 10 bases between. Full variable domain (remainder filled in from reference TRBV9 and TRBJ2-7): DSGVTQTPKHLITATGQRVTLRCSPRSGDLSVYWYQQSLDQGLQFLIQYYNGEERAKGNILERFSAQQFPDLHSELNLSSLELGDSALYFCASSVAGHNYEQYFGPGTRLTVT.

The chain couples TRBV18 to TRBJ2-7; 7 bases agree with TRBD2. V trimming: 6 bases; J trimming: 2 bases; junction bases outside the gene matches: 13. Looked up from germline, CDR1 is KGHSH and CDR2 is LQKENI. CDR3 size: 16 residues. The CDR3 loop reads CASSEAGGSGTYEQYF. CDR3 sequence (DNA): TGTGCCAGCTCCGAAGCCGGCGGGAGTGGGACCTACGAGCAGTACTTC. The whole variable domain, filled in from reference TRBV18 and TRBJ2-7, reads NAGVMQNPRHLVRRRGQEARLRCSPMKGHSHVYWYRQLPEEGLKFMVYLQKENIIDESGMPKERFSAEFPKEGPSILRIQQVVRGDSAAYFCASSEAGGSGTYEQYFGPGTRLTVT.

Only one count was recorded for this clone. Other nucleotide sequences in the sample specify the same CDR3. This chain connects TRBV10-2 to TRBJ1-3; D is uncertain. Germline V gives CDR1 WSHSY, CDR2 SAAADI. V was clipped by 6 bases and J by 0 bases, with 6 bases between them. The CDR3 totals 13 residues. In DNA, the CDR3 is TGCGCCAGCAGCCAGAGCTCTGGAAACACCATATATTTT. It specifies CASSQSSGNTIYF.

This clone was observed a single time. The CDR3 loop is CASIDVGVGYTF. CDR3 DNA: TGTGCCAGCATCGATGTAGGGGTTGGCTACACCTTC. The genes are TRBV6-5 and TRBJ1-2, with TRBD1 as a possible D gene (5 bases). Germline CDR1 MNHEY, CDR2 SVGAGI. Trimming cost V 7 bases and J 7 bases, with 13 bases left between them. The CDR3 contains 12 residues.

The genes are TRBV18 and TRBJ1-1; 8 bases agree with TRBD1. The CDR3 has 15 amino acids. V dropped 4 bases and J dropped 0; count of bases not matched to a gene: 4. Germline assignment: CDR1 KGHSH and CDR2 LQKENI. The CDR3 here is CASSLDRGLNTEAFF. CDR3 bases: TGTGCCAGCTCACTCGACAGGGGCTTGAACACTGAAGCTTTCTTT.

The rearrangement joins TRBV29-1 to TRBJ2-7; 8 nucleotides match TRBD2. The germline gives CDR1 SQVTM, CDR2 ANQGSEA. This CDR3 is built from 13 residues. With 7 bases clipped from V and 3 bases from J, the junction kept 8 bases outside the gene matches. The CDR3 spells CSALSGKGYEQYF. DNA for the CDR3: TGCAGCGCCCTTAGCGGGAAAGGCTACGAGCAGTACTTC.

This chain uses TRBV18 with TRBJ1-2; D not certain. Germline CDR1 KGHSH, CDR2 LQKENI. V shed 1 base and J shed 6 bases, with 9 bases lying between them. CDR3 size: 13 residues. CDR3 amino acids: CASSPQWTDGYTF. CDR3 DNA sequence: TGTGCCAGCTCACCACAGTGGACCGATGGCTACACCTTC.